This T cell receptor beta chain originates from a study of T-cell memory formation after mild COVID-19. Across the study: TCR clusters were largely donor specific. Broader study findings: CD4/CD8 balance held among clones contracting day 15 to 85, and later expanders leaned CD4+. Some responding clones appeared in pre-infection memory, suggesting cross-reactive memory joined.

MiXCR, applied by TCRdb to the 5' RACE reads, yields one record per CDR3 protein. The table lists a few hundred thousand distinct CDR3 sequences, 20% to 25% of them singletons. Germline loops: CDR1 SGHKS, CDR2 YYEKEE (reference sequence). The CDR3 has 14 residues. V gave up 4 bases and J gave up 4 bases, with 9 bases separating them. There are a few counts of this clonotype. Its antigen remains unidentified. The chain uses TRBV5-5 and TRBJ1-6; no clear D gene. The receptor was derived from a man between 18 and 35 years old who had mild COVID-19 (a few samples of this study predate the infection). Cell type and time point are not known. The specimen was PBMCs or a T cell subset sorted from them (not recorded which). Here the CDR3 reads CASSVSVYNSPLHF. CDR3 sequence (DNA): TGTGCCAGCAGCGTCAGCGTTTATAATTCACCCCTCCACTTT.